These 14 T cell receptor beta chains share one sample of origin, sequenced in a study of OX40 agonist ivuxolimab in advanced cancers. TCRdb's copy holds only in-frame clones and misses some; the assay was immunoSEQ multiplex PCR. The sample has just over 40,000 clones; around 89% are singletons. This material consisted of CD4+ or CD8+ T cells sorted from blood, taken in a trial of the OX40 agonist ivuxolimab. The receptors here all came from an adult with an advanced solid tumor such as melanoma, head and neck, liver or kidney cancer.

The chain has TRBV2 and TRBJ2-2; 11 nucleotides align to TRBD1. V trimming: 4 bases; J trimming: 3 bases; junction bases outside the gene matches: 7. Looked up from germline, CDR1 is SNHLY and CDR2 is FYNNEI. The CDR3 totals 17 residues. CDR3 nucleotide sequence: TGTGCCAGCAGTGGGGAGGACAGGGGGCAAGACACCGGGGAGCTGTTTTTT. Translating gives CASSGEDRGQDTGELFF.

This chain uses TRBV11-2 with TRBJ2-5; 8 nucleotides agree with TRBD1. Trimming cost V 5 bases and J 2 bases; bases outside gene matches: 10. Per germline, CDR1 SGHAT and CDR2 FQNNGV. The CDR3 has 16 amino acids. CDR3 residues: CASSEDRARMQETQYF. CDR3 in DNA: TGTGCCAGCAGCGAGGACAGGGCACGGATGCAAGAGACCCAGTACTTC.

The V call is TRBV29-1, the J call TRBJ1-1, with D possibly TRBD1 on 5 matching bases. CDR1 is SQVTM and CDR2 is ANQGSEA in the germline V gene. The germline V and J ends were trimmed by 2 bases and 1 base, with 14 bases remaining between them. This CDR3 has 15 residues. CDR3 in DNA: TGCAGCGTTGAAAACGAGGGGCGGACGAACACTGAAGCTTTCTTT. Translating gives CSVENEGRTNTEAFF. The full variable domain, with the rest looked up from reference TRBV29-1 and TRBJ1-1, is SAVISQKPSRDICQRGTSLTIQCQVDSQVTMMFWYRQQPGQSLTLIATANQGSEATYESGFVIDKFPISRPNLTFSTLTVSNMSPEDSSIYLCSVENEGRTNTEAFFGQGTRLTVV.

The rearrangement joins TRBV27 to TRBJ2-7; the D call may be TRBD1 or TRBD2 (6 bases each). CDR1 is MNHEY and CDR2 is SMNVEV in the germline V gene (reference sequence). This CDR3 is 16 amino acids long. V shed 6 bases and J shed 3 bases, with 21 bases lying between them. CDR3 protein: CASSPTSPQGIYEQYF. The DNA of the CDR3 is TGTGCCAGCAGCCCAACTAGCCCCCAGGGGATCTACGAGCAGTACTTC.

This clone has more than one count but fewer than ten. The CDR3 spells CAISLGPRNEQFF. The CDR3 nucleotides are TGTGCCATCAGCCTCGGACCTCGCAATGAGCAGTTCTTC. The chain recombines TRBV10-3 with TRBJ2-1; D gene unclear. This CDR3 is 13 amino acids long. V lost 6 bases, J lost 6 bases, and 12 bases lay in between. The germline V gene has CDR1 ENHRY and CDR2 SYGVKD.

The chain carries TRBV15 and TRBJ2-7; D is possibly TRBD1 (6 bases). Germline lookup yields CDR1 LNHNV and CDR2 YYDKDF (reference sequence). The V and J ends lost 1 base and 0 bases respectively, with 10 bases between them. The CDR3 covers 15 residues. As DNA, the CDR3 is TGTGCCACCAGCAGAGTTACAGGGAGCTCCTACGAGCAGTACTTC. Encoded protein: CATSRVTGSSYEQYF.

The chain couples TRBV6-1 to TRBJ2-1; 10 nucleotides agree with TRBD2. V lost 4 bases and J lost 7; bases outside the gene matches: 13. This CDR3 spans 17 amino acids. Germline V gene lookup returns CDR1 MNHNS and CDR2 SASEGT. The CDR3 protein is CASSAGSSAGGRNEQFF. CDR3 coding DNA: TGTGCCAGCAGTGCAGGGAGTTCAGCGGGAGGGCGAAATGAGCAGTTCTTC.

In nucleotides, the CDR3 is TGTGCCAGCAGTTTACAACAGGCGGGGAACACTGAAGCTTTCTTT. It codes for CASSLQQAGNTEAFF. This chain joins TRBV27 and TRBJ1-1; D perhaps matches TRBD1 (5 bases). The CDR3 extends over 15 amino acids. Trimming took off 2 bases at V and 1 base at J, with 11 bases between the two ends. Germline lookup yields CDR1 MNHEY and CDR2 SMNVEV (reference sequence).

The V and J genes are TRBV4-2 and TRBJ2-7, with 10 positions matching TRBD2. Germline CDR1 reads LGHNA; CDR2 reads YNFKEQ. The trim removed 4 bases at V and 1 base at J, leaving 4 bases unmatched. This CDR3 comprises 15 residues. The DNA for the CDR3 is TGTGCCAGCAGCCCCCAACTAGCGGGGTCCTACGAGCAGTACTTC. It encodes CASSPQLAGSYEQYF.

The gene calls are TRBV28 and TRBJ2-5; D ambiguous. The CDR3 length is 11 residues. Between the trimmed V and J ends, which lost 3 bases and 11 bases, there was a span of 10 bases. CDR1 is MDHEN, CDR2 SYDVKM, per germline. The CDR3 spells CASSFSTEQYF. CDR3 coding DNA: TGTGCCAGCAGTTTCAGCACAGAGCAGTACTTC.

The chain combines TRBV2 with TRBJ2-1; no reliable D call. Trimming stripped 0 bases from V and 0 bases from J, with 15 bases between. The CDR3 totals 18 residues. Per the germline V gene, CDR1 is SNHLY and CDR2 is FYNNEI. CDR3 nucleotides: TGTGCCAGCAGTGAAGCTGGTGGACGTCGACGCTCCTACAATGAGCAGTTCTTC. This codes for CASSEAGGRRRSYNEQFF.

With regard to this clone: An end of the junction does not agree with germline; a read error may underlie this. V is TRBV29-1 and J is TRBJ1-1, with TRBD1 matching 9 bases. There are 14 residues in the CDR3. The V gene's germline CDR1 is SQVTM and CDR2 ANQGSEA. Here the CDR3 DNA reads TGCAGCGGTGAAGGGACAGGGTCTGACACTGAAGCTTTCTTT. Encoded protein: CSGEGTGSDTEAFF.

The chain couples TRBV15 to TRBJ1-4, with D unresolved. The CDR3 spans 13 residues. The V end lost 0 bases, the J end lost 8 bases, and 7 bases lay between the germline ends. The V gene's germline CDR1 is LNHNV and CDR2 YYDKDF (reference sequence). For the CDR3, the DNA is TGTGCCACCAGCAGAGATCTAGTAGAAAAACTGTTTTTT. It is translated as CATSRDLVEKLFF.

The chain joins TRBV1 to TRBJ2-1; the D segment call TRBD1 is taken from the table without a DNA check. TRBV1 is termed a pseudogene. The CDR3 totals 11 residues. DNA of the CDR3: TGCACCAGCAGCCGCGACAGGGAATCTTTCTTC. The encoded protein is CTSSRDRESFF.